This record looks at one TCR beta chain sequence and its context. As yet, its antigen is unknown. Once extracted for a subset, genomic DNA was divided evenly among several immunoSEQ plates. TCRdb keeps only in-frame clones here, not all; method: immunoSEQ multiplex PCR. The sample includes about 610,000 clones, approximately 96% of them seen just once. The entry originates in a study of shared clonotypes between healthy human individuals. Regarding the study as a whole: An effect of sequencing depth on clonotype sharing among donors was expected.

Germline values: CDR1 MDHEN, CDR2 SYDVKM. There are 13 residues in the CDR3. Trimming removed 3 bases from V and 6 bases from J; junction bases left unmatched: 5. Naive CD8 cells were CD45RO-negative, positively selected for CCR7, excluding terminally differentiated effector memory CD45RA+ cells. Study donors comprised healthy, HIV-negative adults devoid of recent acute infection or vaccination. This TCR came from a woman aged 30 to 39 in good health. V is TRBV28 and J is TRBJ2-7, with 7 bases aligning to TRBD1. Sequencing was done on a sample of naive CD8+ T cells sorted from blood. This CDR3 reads CASSFPRQGEQYF. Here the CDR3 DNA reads TGTGCCAGCAGTTTCCCGAGACAGGGCGAGCAGTACTTC.